The clone carrying this TCR beta chain came up a few times. The sample belongs to a study of blood T cell repertoires in COVID-19. In the original processing: Using reference gene primer amplification, nucleated cell counts were estimated. Clones were read by immunoSEQ multiplex PCR, and TCRdb kept only the in-frame ones, dropping some. Clonal size and the V and J genes are those of that table, whereas D and trimming came from the DNA. The sample carries some 170,000 clones, over 75% recorded once. Trimming cost V 0 bases and J 1 base; bases outside gene matches: 7. The CDR3 totals 19 residues. Per germline, CDR1 MNHEY and CDR2 SVGEGT. Participants' reported clinical history set cohort assignment.

The sequenced sample was PBMCs or T cells enriched from blood (not recorded which). The gene calls are TRBV6-2 or TRBV6-3 and TRBJ2-2; TRBD2 matches 11 bases. The clonotype was recovered from a human donor with acute COVID-19. The donor label of this sample is uncertain. The CDR3 region has the DNA TGTGCCAGCAGTTACTCCCCCCTAGCGGGGGGCTTGAACACCGGGGAGCTGTTTTTT. This gives the protein CASSYSPLAGGLNTGELFF.